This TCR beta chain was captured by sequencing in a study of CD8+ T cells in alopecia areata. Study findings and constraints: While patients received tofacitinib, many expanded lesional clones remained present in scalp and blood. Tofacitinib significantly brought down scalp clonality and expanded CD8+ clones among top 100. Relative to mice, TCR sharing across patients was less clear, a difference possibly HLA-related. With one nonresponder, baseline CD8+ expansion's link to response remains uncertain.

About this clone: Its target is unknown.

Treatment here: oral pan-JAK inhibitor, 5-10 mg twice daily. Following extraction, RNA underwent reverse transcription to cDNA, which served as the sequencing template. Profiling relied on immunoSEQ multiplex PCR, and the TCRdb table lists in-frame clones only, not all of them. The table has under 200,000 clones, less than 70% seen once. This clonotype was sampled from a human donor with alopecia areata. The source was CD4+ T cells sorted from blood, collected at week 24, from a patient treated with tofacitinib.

DNA of the CDR3: TGTGCCAGCAGCTTATCCGCAGGGTGGGAAGGCTACACCTTC. Protein: CASSLSAGWEGYTF. The rearrangement links TRBV7-9 to TRBJ1-2, with D perhaps TRBD1 (5 bases). The V gene lost 2 bases and the J gene lost 8 bases, with 15 bases spanning the gap. Germline V gene lookup returns CDR1 SEHNR and CDR2 FQNEAQ (reference sequence). The CDR3 length is 14 residues.